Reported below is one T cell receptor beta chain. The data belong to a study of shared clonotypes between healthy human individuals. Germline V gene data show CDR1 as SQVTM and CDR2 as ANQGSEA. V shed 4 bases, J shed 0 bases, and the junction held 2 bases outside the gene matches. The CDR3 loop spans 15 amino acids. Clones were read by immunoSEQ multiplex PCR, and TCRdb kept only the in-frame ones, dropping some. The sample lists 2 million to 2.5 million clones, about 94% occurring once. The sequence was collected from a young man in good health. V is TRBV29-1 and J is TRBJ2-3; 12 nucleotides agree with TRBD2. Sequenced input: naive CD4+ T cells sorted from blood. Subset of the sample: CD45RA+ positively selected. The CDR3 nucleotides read TGCAGCGTTGGACTAGCGGGAGTGAGCACAGATACGCAGTATTTT. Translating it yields CSVGLAGVSTDTQYF.